Below, 18 T cell receptor beta chains from the same sample are listed, as sequenced in a study of radiation and T cells in renal cell carcinoma. Profiling relied on immunoSEQ multiplex PCR, and the TCRdb table lists in-frame clones only, not all of them. The sample lists roughly 170,000 clones, 88% occurring once. Time point meaning: blood 4 weeks post-SBRT, at nephrectomy. The treatment here: 15 Gy SBRT to primary tumor, nephrectomy 4 weeks later. The starting material was blood, obtained from a patient whose treatment included radiotherapy and nephrectomy. Every receptor here comes from a woman in her forties or fifties with renal cell carcinoma.

This clone was observed a single time. Here the CDR3 reads CASSERRDTEAFF. The CDR3 DNA sequence: TGTGCCAGCAGTGAACGACGGGACACTGAAGCTTTCTTT. The chain uses TRBV6-1 and TRBJ1-1, with D hard to call. Trimming shortened V by 2 bases and J by 3 bases, and 7 bases separated the two germline ends. There are 13 residues in the CDR3. CDR1 is MNHNS and CDR2 is SASEGT in the germline V gene.

This rearrangement joins TRBV6-4 to TRBJ2-1; D may correspond to TRBD1 or TRBD2 (6 bases each). The CDR3 length is 13 residues. The V and J ends lost 2 bases and 13 bases respectively, with 15 bases between them. Germline values: CDR1 MRHNA, CDR2 SNTAGT. CDR3 DNA sequence: TGTGCCAGCAGTGACAGGGGGGACTCCGTCCAGTTCTTC. This encodes CASSDRGDSVQFF.

The rearrangement links TRBV27 to TRBJ2-3, with 8 positions matching TRBD2. The V gene end was trimmed by 1 base and the J gene end by 8 bases; junction bases not matched to a gene: 5. This CDR3 is 14 amino acids long. Germline loops: CDR1 MNHEY, CDR2 SMNVEV (reference sequence). In nucleotides, the CDR3 is TGTGCCAGCAGTTTATTAGCGGGGCAAGGTACGCAGTATTTT. It translates to CASSLLAGQGTQYF.

The count of this clone is one. The chain uses TRBV19 and TRBJ2-7; 8 bases fit TRBD2. Looked up from germline, CDR1 is LNHDA and CDR2 is SQIVND (reference sequence). This CDR3 is 14 amino acids long. Trimming removed 2 bases from V and 2 bases from J; junction bases left unmatched: 2. The CDR3 DNA is TGTGCCAGTAGTATAACTAGCGGCCCCTACGAGCAGTACTTC. Its protein product is CASSITSGPYEQYF.

This clone was seen a few times. The V and J genes are TRBV2 and TRBJ1-4, with D perhaps matching TRBD1 (6 bases). The CDR3 has 15 residues. CDR1 is SNHLY and CDR2 is FYNNEI in the germline V gene. V was pared by 4 bases and J by 3 bases, with 12 bases between. CDR3 loop: CASSVGGSANEKLFF. DNA for the CDR3: TGTGCCAGCAGTGTTGGGGGCTCAGCTAATGAAAAACTGTTTTTT.

The chain employs TRBV7-2 and TRBJ2-2, with D tentatively TRBD2 (6 bases). Germline V CDR1 and CDR2: SGHTA, FQGNSA. The CDR3 runs to 16 residues. The V gene lost 4 bases and the J gene lost 2 bases, with 14 bases spanning the gap. As DNA, the CDR3 is TGTGCCAGCAGCTCAGACGGGGGAATTAACACCGGGGAGCTGTTTTTT. Translated: CASSSDGGINTGELFF. Using reference TRBV7-2 and TRBJ2-2 for the parts outside the CDR3, the full variable domain is GAGVSQSPSNKVTEKGKDVELRCDPISGHTALYWYRQSLGQGLEFLIYFQGNSAPDKSGLPSDRFSAERTGGSVSTLTIQRTQQEDSAVYLCASSSDGGINTGELFFGEGSRLTVL.

The chain has TRBV7-9 and TRBJ1-2; 9 nucleotides match TRBD1. CDR1 and CDR2 from the germline V gene are SEHNR and FQNEAQ (reference sequence). The CDR3 runs 15 residues. Trimming removed 3 bases from V and 4 bases from J; junction bases left unmatched: 6. CDR3: CASSLGTGGAYGYTF. CDR3 nucleotides: TGTGCCAGCAGCTTGGGTACAGGGGGCGCCTATGGCTACACCTTC.

Only one count was recorded for this clone. The rearrangement uses TRBV5-1 and TRBJ1-2; D may be TRBD1 (5 bases). The germline V gene has CDR1 SGHRS and CDR2 YFSETQ. This CDR3 region has 16 residues. V lost 0 bases and J lost 8, with 20 bases in between. CDR3 sequence: CASSLESGVALVGYTF. CDR3 DNA: TGCGCCAGCAGCTTGGAATCGGGGGTGGCTTTGGTAGGCTACACCTTC. Filled out from reference TRBV5-1 and TRBJ1-2, the complete variable domain reads KAGVTQTPRYLIKTRGQQVTLSCSPISGHRSVSWYQQTPGQGLQFLFEYFSETQRNKGNFPGRFSGRQFSNSRSEMNVSTLELGDSALYLCASSLESGVALVGYTFGSGTRLTVV.

The V and J genes are TRBV5-1 and TRBJ1-4, with TRBD1 as a possible D gene (6 bases). CDR1 SGHRS and CDR2 YFSETQ come from the germline V gene. The V gene lost 7 bases and the J gene lost 3 bases, with 22 bases spanning the gap. The CDR3 contains 17 residues. Here the CDR3 reads CASALERGTVSNEKLFF. The DNA of the CDR3 is TGCGCCAGCGCACTCGAAAGGGGGACGGTATCTAATGAAAAACTGTTTTTT.

The chain recombines TRBV5-8 with TRBJ1-2; TRBD1 matches 7 bases. J gave up 4 bases and V 7 bases, and 7 bases lay outside the gene matches. Germline values: CDR1 SGHTS, CDR2 YDEGEE. This CDR3 is built from 13 residues. The CDR3 DNA follows: TGTGCCAGCCGACCACAGGGGCGCTATGGCTACACCTTC. Its protein is CASRPQGRYGYTF.

This chain connects TRBV11-2 to TRBJ2-1; D not certain. This CDR3 spans 14 amino acids. Germline V gene lookup returns CDR1 SGHAT and CDR2 FQNNGV. V lost 3 bases, J lost 6 bases, and 12 bases lay in between. The CDR3 region has the DNA TGTGCCAGCAGCTTTATGGTAGCCAGCAATGAGCAGTTCTTC. Encoded protein: CASSFMVASNEQFF. The full variable domain, in which reference TRBV11-2 and TRBJ2-1 provide the parts outside the CDR3, is EAGVAQSPRYKIIEKRQSVAFWCNPISGHATLYWYQQILGQGPKLLIQFQNNGVVDDSQLPKDRFSAERLKGVDSTLKIQPAKLEDSAVYLCASSFMVASNEQFFGPGTRLTVL.

The genes are TRBV10-3 and TRBJ1-1; D perhaps matches TRBD1 (6 bases). The length of the CDR3 is 14 residues. The ends were cut back, 3 bases at V and 2 bases at J, with 10 bases in the middle. Germline values: CDR1 ENHRY, CDR2 SYGVKD. The CDR3 reads CAISDSDSNTEAFF. CDR3 DNA: TGTGCCATCAGTGACTCGGACAGTAACACTGAAGCTTTCTTT.

The V and J genes are TRBV7-2 and TRBJ2-7, with 10 bases identical to TRBD1. The CDR3 totals 14 residues. The V segment lost 3 bases and the J segment 6 bases; nucleotides outside the gene matches: 5. The germline CDR1 and CDR2 sequences are SGHTA and FQGNSA. The CDR3 here is CASSFGTGVSEQYF. For the CDR3, the DNA is TGTGCCAGCAGCTTCGGGACAGGGGTTTCCGAGCAGTACTTC.

The chain couples TRBV5-4 to TRBJ1-1; no clear D. In germline, CDR1 is SGHNT, CDR2 YYREEE (reference sequence). The V end was cut by 2 bases, the J end by 0 bases, with 5 bases between. This CDR3 is built from 13 residues. CDR3 sequence reads: CASSFTMNTEAFF. The CDR3 region has the DNA TGTGCCAGCAGCTTCACTATGAACACTGAAGCTTTCTTT.

This chain connects TRBV30 to TRBJ2-7, with 7 nucleotides matching TRBD1. Trimming took 4 bases from V and 2 from J; bases not matched to a gene: 8. The germline CDR1 and CDR2 sequences are GTSNPN and SVGIG (reference sequence). CDR3 length: 14 residues. The CDR3: CAWNQGTETYEQYF. As DNA, the CDR3 is TGTGCCTGGAACCAAGGGACAGAGACCTACGAGCAGTACTTC.

The genes are TRBV6-5 and TRBJ2-3, with D tentatively TRBD2 (7 bases). The CDR3 has 14 residues. CDR1 and CDR2 (germline): MNHEY, SVGAGI. V lost 6 bases to trimming and J lost 1 base, with 11 bases between them. The CDR3 nucleotides are TGTGCCAGCAGGCGAGGGGGGGGCACAGATACGCAGTATTTT. It specifies CASRRGGGTDTQYF.

This clone was seen just once. The V call is TRBV19, the J call TRBJ2-1; possible D gene TRBD2, 5 bases. The V gene lost 3 bases and the J gene lost 0 bases, with 24 bases spanning the gap. The V gene's germline CDR1 is LNHDA and CDR2 SQIVND (reference sequence). The CDR3 is 20 residues long. Here the CDR3 reads CASSIGPEARFYSSYNEQFF. For the CDR3, the DNA is TGTGCCAGTAGTATTGGCCCGGAGGCCCGCTTTTATAGCTCCTACAATGAGCAGTTCTTC.

The rearrangement uses TRBV6-6 and TRBJ1-2; maybe TRBD1 (6 bases). V gave up 4 bases and J gave up 4 bases, with 13 bases separating them. Per the germline V gene, CDR1 is MNHNY and CDR2 is SVGAGI (reference sequence). This CDR3 has 14 residues. CDR3 amino acids: CASSSRQVGYGYTF. CDR3 DNA sequence: TGTGCCAGCAGTTCTCGACAGGTGGGCTATGGCTACACCTTC.